The T cell receptor beta chain under discussion was sequenced for a study of T-cell memory formation after mild COVID-19. Study overall: TCR clusters were largely donor specific. Findings and limits, study-wide: CD4+ contracting clones were mainly CM and EM; CD8+ ones, EMRA. Clones shrinking from day 15 to 85 showed even CD4/CD8 mixes; later expanders tilted CD4+.

As for this clonotype: The antigen is undetermined.

TCRdb re-derived calls from the 5' RACE reads in MiXCR, one entry per CDR3 protein. Of 350,000 or so distinct CDR3 sequences in the sample, roughly 21% were seen once. The CDR3 is made up of 15 amino acids. Germline CDR1 is SGHVS and CDR2 is FQNEAQ. The V gene lost 2 bases and the J gene lost 0 bases, with 10 bases spanning the gap. The sequenced sample consisted of PBMCs or a T cell subset sorted from them (not recorded which). The sequence was obtained from an adult woman who had mild COVID-19 (a few samples of this study predate the infection). Cell type and time point are not known. This chain joins TRBV7-8 and TRBJ2-5; no reliable D call. The CDR3 nucleotides are TGTGCCAGCAGCTTACTCCAAGGGCACCAAGAGACCCAGTACTTC. Encoded protein: CASSLLQGHQETQYF.